Below are 4 T cell receptor beta chains sequenced from a single sample in a study of blood T cell repertoires in COVID-19. The data were produced by immunoSEQ multiplex PCR, yet TCRdb's version contains in-frame clones alone and is incomplete. The sample includes under 200,000 clones, 88% of them seen just once. The sample comprised peripheral blood. The origin of the receptors is a man aged 50 or older who had recovered from COVID-19.

This rearrangement joins TRBV10-3 to TRBJ2-2, with D perhaps matching TRBD2 (6 bases). V lost 3 bases and J lost 7, with 12 bases in between. CDR3 length equals 14 residues. Germline V gives CDR1 ENHRY, CDR2 SYGVKD. In DNA form, the CDR3 reads TGTGCCATCAGTGAATTCGGGAGCGGCGGGGAGCTGTTTTTT. This translates into CAISEFGSGGELFF.

V usage is TRBV3-1 (or the pseudogene TRBV3-2) and J usage is TRBJ2-7; no reliable D call. The CDR3 spans 13 residues. Trimming shortened V by 0 bases and J by 9 bases, and 12 bases separated the two germline ends. The germline V gene has CDR1 LGHDT and CDR2 YNNKEL (reference sequence). As DNA, the CDR3 is TGTGCCAGCAGCCAAGATTTGGCCTCGGGGCAGTACTTC. It specifies CASSQDLASGQYF.

V usage is TRBV6-6 and J usage is TRBJ2-3; D uncertain. CDR1 MNHNY and CDR2 SVGAGI come from the germline V gene (reference sequence). V was trimmed by 2 bases and J by 0 bases, leaving 6 bases between them. The CDR3 consists of 14 residues. CDR3 DNA sequence: TGTGCCAGCAGTTACAGAACTAGCACAGATACGCAGTATTTT. Its protein is CASSYRTSTDTQYF.

Written as DNA, the CDR3 is TGTGCCAGCAGCTTGGCCAGGGAGGGTGGCTACACCTTC. It yields the protein CASSLAREGGYTF. The chain employs TRBV5-6 and TRBJ1-2; maybe TRBD1 (5 bases). The germline gives CDR1 SGHDT, CDR2 YYEEEE. The CDR3 consists of 13 residues. V was shortened by 0 bases and J by 7 bases, with 10 bases between the two germline ends.